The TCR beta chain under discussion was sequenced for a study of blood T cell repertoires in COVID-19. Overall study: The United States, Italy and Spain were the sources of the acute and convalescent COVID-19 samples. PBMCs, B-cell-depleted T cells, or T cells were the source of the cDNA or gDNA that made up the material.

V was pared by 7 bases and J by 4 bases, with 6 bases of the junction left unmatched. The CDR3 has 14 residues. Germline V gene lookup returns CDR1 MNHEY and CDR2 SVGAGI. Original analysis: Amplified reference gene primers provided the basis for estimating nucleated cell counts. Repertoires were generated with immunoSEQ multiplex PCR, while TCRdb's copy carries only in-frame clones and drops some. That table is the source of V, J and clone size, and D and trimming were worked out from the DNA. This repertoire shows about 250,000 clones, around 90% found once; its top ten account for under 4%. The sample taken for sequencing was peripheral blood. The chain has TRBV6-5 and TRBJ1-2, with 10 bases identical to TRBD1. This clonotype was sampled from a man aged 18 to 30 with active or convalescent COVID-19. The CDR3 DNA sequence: TGTGCCAGCACACCGGGACAGGGGTTCTATGGCTACACCTTC. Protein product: CASTPGQGFYGYTF.